Presented here are 19 T cell receptor beta chains from one specimen sequenced in a study of shared clonotypes between healthy human individuals. TCRdb's table, derived via immunoSEQ multiplex PCR, lists solely in-frame clones and lacks some. The repertoire consists of more than 400,000 clones, with more than 75% occurring once and the leading ten covering around 12%. Sequenced material: PBMCs. The receptors come from a woman aged 35 to 49 in good health. Some clones in this sample may be carry-over from other donors' samples.

The V gene is TRBV11-2, the J gene TRBJ2-7; D uncertain. Germline values: CDR1 SGHAT, CDR2 FQNNGV. The CDR3 runs 14 residues. The germline V and J ends were trimmed by 5 bases and 7 bases, with 18 bases remaining between them. CDR3 protein: CASSPLIGVWEQYF. The CDR3 DNA reads as TGTGCCAGCAGCCCGCTGATTGGGGTGTGGGAGCAGTACTTC.

Only a few counts were recorded for this clone. The rearrangement joins TRBV19 to TRBJ2-1; D is perhaps TRBD1 (6 bases). The V end was cut by 7 bases, the J end by 7 bases, with 8 bases between. The CDR3 covers 11 residues. Germline V gene sequence: CDR1 LNHDA, CDR2 SQIVND (reference sequence). This chain's CDR3 is CASKGVNEQFF. The CDR3, as DNA: TGTGCCAGTAAGGGGGTGAATGAGCAGTTCTTC. The variable domain in full, completed from reference TRBV19 and TRBJ2-1, reads DGGITQSPKYLFRKEGQNVTLSCEQNLNHDAMYWYRQDPGQGLRLIYYSQIVNDFQKGDIAEGYSVSREKKESFPLTVTSAQKNPTAFYLCASKGVNEQFFGPGTRLTVL.

About this clone itself: The same CDR3 is also encoded by other DNA sequences in this sample. This chain links TRBV6-6 with TRBJ2-1, with D unclear. Germline V gene sequence: CDR1 MNHNY, CDR2 SVGAGI (reference sequence). The CDR3 contains 11 residues. V lost 2 bases to trimming and J lost 10 bases, with 6 bases between them. In nucleotides, the CDR3 is TGTGCCAGCAGTTACGGCCGGGAGCAGTTCTTC. This gives the protein CASSYGREQFF.

The V and J genes are TRBV9 and TRBJ1-4, with TRBD1 matching over 10 bases. Germline V CDR1 and CDR2: SGDLS, YYNGEE. V was pared by 3 bases and J by 7 bases, with 3 bases of the junction left unmatched. The CDR3 is 14 amino acids. The CDR3 DNA reads TGTGCCAGCAGCGCGGACAGGGGGTTTGAAAAACTGTTTTTT. This sequence encodes CASSADRGFEKLFF.

The V call is TRBV30, the J call TRBJ2-3; the match to TRBD2 covers 13 bases. The germline gives CDR1 GTSNPN, CDR2 SVGIG (reference sequence). The CDR3 sequence is 16 residues long. J lost 1 base, V lost 2 bases, and 3 bases had no gene match. CDR3 coding DNA: TGTGCCTGGAGTCTTGGACTAGCGGGAGGCACAGATACGCAGTATTTT. It yields the protein CAWSLGLAGGTDTQYF.

The V and J genes are TRBV6-4 and TRBJ2-2; the D gene is possibly TRBD2 (6 bases). CDR1 and CDR2 from the germline V gene are MRHNA and SNTAGT. The V end was cut by 5 bases, the J end by 5 bases, with 12 bases between. The CDR3 loop spans 14 amino acids. CDR3: CASSQTRSTGELFF. CDR3 sequence (DNA): TGTGCCAGCAGTCAGACTAGAAGTACCGGGGAGCTGTTTTTT.

The V call is TRBV5-8, the J call TRBJ1-2, with TRBD1 identical over 8 bases. The CDR3 has 18 residues. Germline V gene sequence: CDR1 SGHTS, CDR2 YDEGEE. Trimming at V came to 2 bases and at J to 0 bases, leaving 12 bases not matched to a gene. CDR3 amino acids: CASSLRPGQAYSNYGYTF. CDR3 DNA sequence: TGTGCCAGCAGCTTAAGACCGGGACAGGCCTATTCTAACTATGGCTACACCTTC.

This clone was seen many times. J is TRBJ1-2 and V is TRBV11-2; 10 bases map to TRBD1. The germline V gene encodes CDR1 SGHAT and CDR2 FQNNGV. With V trimmed by 2 bases and J by 4 bases, 7 bases remained unmatched. CDR3 length: 16 residues. CDR3 protein: CASSLTPDRGAYGYTF. DNA of the CDR3: TGTGCCAGCAGCTTAACCCCGGACAGGGGGGCCTATGGCTACACCTTC.

This clone came up a few times. The chain is built from TRBV5-1 and TRBJ2-5, with D perhaps matching TRBD1 (5 bases). Looked up from germline, CDR1 is SGHRS and CDR2 is YFSETQ. The CDR3 spans 15 residues. Deletions cut 4 bases from V and 0 bases from J, with 13 bases between. The CDR3 protein is CASSALTVYQETQYF. The CDR3 DNA reads as TGCGCCAGCAGCGCACTGACAGTCTACCAAGAGACCCAGTACTTC. The variable domain in full, completed from reference TRBV5-1 and TRBJ2-5, reads KAGVTQTPRYLIKTRGQQVTLSCSPISGHRSVSWYQQTPGQGLQFLFEYFSETQRNKGNFPGRFSGRQFSNSRSEMNVSTLELGDSALYLCASSALTVYQETQYFGPGTRLLVL.

The DNA for the CDR3 is TGTGCCAGCTCACTCGACAGGGACGAAAAACTGTTTTTT. This translates into CASSLDRDEKLFF. This chain connects TRBV18 to TRBJ1-4, with TRBD1 matching 7 bases. Germline CDR1 KGHSH, CDR2 LQKENI. The length of the CDR3 is 13 residues. V dropped 4 bases and J dropped 8; count of bases not matched to a gene: 4.

This chain uses TRBV5-6 with TRBJ2-1; D is perhaps TRBD1 (6 bases). This CDR3 has 17 residues. Germline loops: CDR1 SGHDT, CDR2 YYEEEE. Trimming stripped 4 bases from V and 8 bases from J, with 25 bases between. The CDR3 DNA reads TGTGCCAGCAGCAAATACATACAGGGAACGTTTGGCGATGAGCAGTTCTTC. As protein: CASSKYIQGTFGDEQFF.

This clone turned up a few times. A read error may explain this, as a much larger clone is one base away. The same CDR3 can be traced to other DNA sequences in this sample. The chain combines TRBV29-1 with TRBJ1-4; 9 bases line up with TRBD1. Per germline, CDR1 SQVTM and CDR2 ANQGSEA. This CDR3 has 13 amino acids. The CDR3: CSVRDREAEKLFF. The CDR3 bases are TGCAGTGTAAGGGACAGGGAGGCTGAAAAACTGTTTTTT.

This clone has only one observation. V gene TRBV5-5 combines with J gene TRBJ2-7; 12 bases are shared with TRBD1. Germline lookup yields CDR1 SGHKS and CDR2 YYEKEE (reference sequence). The CDR3 is 14 residues long. The J segment lost 7 bases and the V segment lost 3 bases, leaving 5 bases of the junction unmatched. The CDR3 spells CASSWGQGAYEQYF. The CDR3 DNA follows: TGTGCCAGCAGCTGGGGACAGGGGGCGTATGAGCAGTACTTC. Together with reference TRBV5-5 and TRBJ2-7, the CDR3 gives the full variable domain: DAGVTQSPTHLIKTRGQQVTLRCSPISGHKSVSWYQQVLGQGPQFIFQYYEKEERGRGNFPDRFSARQFPNYSSELNVNALLLGDSALYLCASSWGQGAYEQYFGPGTRLTVT.

This clone was recorded a few times. This sequence joins TRBV7-9 and TRBJ1-5; a weak D match, TRBD1 (6 bases). Germline CDR1 is SEHNR and CDR2 is FQNEAQ (reference sequence). Trimming stripped 5 bases from V and 6 bases from J, with 17 bases between. This CDR3 region has 15 residues. CDR3 DNA: TGTGCCAGCAGCGTATCAGGGGCGCCTGGTCAGCCCCAGCATTTT. Protein product: CASSVSGAPGQPQHF.

V gene TRBV5-6 combines with J gene TRBJ2-1, with D unclear. This CDR3 spans 15 amino acids. CDR1 and CDR2 from the germline V gene are SGHDT and YYEEEE. V lost 0 bases to trimming and J lost 3 bases, with 10 bases between them. The CDR3, as DNA: TGTGCCAGCAGCTTGGACTGGAAATTCTACAATGAGCAGTTCTTC. Amino acid sequence: CASSLDWKFYNEQFF.

The chain carries TRBV27 and TRBJ2-3, with a tentative D call TRBD1 (6 bases). The CDR3 is 18 residues long. The germline V gene has CDR1 MNHEY and CDR2 SMNVEV (reference sequence). V dropped 5 bases and J dropped 2 bases, with 23 bases sitting between them. The CDR3 region has the DNA TGTGCCAGCAGTCCAAAAGGGGGATTCCCCTACTACACAGATACGCAGTATTTT. It codes for CASSPKGGFPYYTDTQYF.

J is TRBJ2-5 and V is TRBV7-9; 8 bases line up with TRBD2. The V and J ends lost 3 bases and 1 base, in that order; junction bases with no gene match: 7. The germline V gene has CDR1 SEHNR and CDR2 FQNEAQ (reference sequence). The CDR3 length is 16 residues. CDR3 amino acids: CASSLGRGLGQETQYF. CDR3 in DNA: TGTGCCAGCAGCTTGGGCCGGGGACTAGGCCAAGAGACCCAGTACTTC.

The chain has TRBV27 and TRBJ2-7, with 7 bases that match TRBD1. CDR1 and CDR2 (germline): MNHEY, SMNVEV (reference sequence). Unmatched junction bases numbered 3, after V lost 3 bases and J lost 1 base. This CDR3 has 14 residues. This CDR3 reads CASSFYRGSYEQYF. The DNA for the CDR3 is TGTGCCAGCAGTTTCTACAGGGGATCCTACGAGCAGTACTTC.

The rearrangement uses TRBV5-1 and TRBJ2-5, with 11 bases aligning to TRBD2. V dropped 4 bases and J dropped 4; count of bases not matched to a gene: 9. Germline V CDR1 and CDR2: SGHRS, YFSETQ. The CDR3 length is 16 residues. The CDR3 nucleotides read TGCGCCAGCAGCCGTGACTTAGCGGGAGGGCCAGAGACCCAGTACTTC. Amino acid sequence: CASSRDLAGGPETQYF. The full variable domain, completed using reference TRBV5-1 and TRBJ2-5, is KAGVTQTPRYLIKTRGQQVTLSCSPISGHRSVSWYQQTPGQGLQFLFEYFSETQRNKGNFPGRFSGRQFSNSRSEMNVSTLELGDSALYLCASSRDLAGGPETQYFGPGTRLLVL.